The TCR beta chain under discussion was sequenced for a study of shared clonotypes between healthy human individuals. Trimming took off 9 bases at V and 3 bases at J, with 18 bases between the two ends. There are 14 residues in the CDR3. Germline loops: CDR1 MDHEN, CDR2 SYDVKM. Repertoires were generated with immunoSEQ multiplex PCR, while TCRdb's copy carries only in-frame clones and drops some. The sample gives over 2,000,000 clones, around 95% of which show up once; about 1.7% is in the top ten. A single count supports this clone. CD45RO-negative, CCR7-selected cells formed the naive CD8 fraction, which excluded terminally differentiated effector memory CD45RA+ cells.

The V gene is TRBV28, the J gene TRBJ2-7; D could derive from TRBD1 or TRBD2 (5 bases each). The sample consisted of naive CD8+ T cells from PBMCs. This sequence was found in a man aged 18 to 35 in good health. Some clones in this sample may be carry-over from other donors' samples. CDR3 in amino acids: CARNSGTIYYEQYF. CDR3 bases: TGTGCCAGAAATTCAGGGACCATATACTACGAGCAGTACTTC.